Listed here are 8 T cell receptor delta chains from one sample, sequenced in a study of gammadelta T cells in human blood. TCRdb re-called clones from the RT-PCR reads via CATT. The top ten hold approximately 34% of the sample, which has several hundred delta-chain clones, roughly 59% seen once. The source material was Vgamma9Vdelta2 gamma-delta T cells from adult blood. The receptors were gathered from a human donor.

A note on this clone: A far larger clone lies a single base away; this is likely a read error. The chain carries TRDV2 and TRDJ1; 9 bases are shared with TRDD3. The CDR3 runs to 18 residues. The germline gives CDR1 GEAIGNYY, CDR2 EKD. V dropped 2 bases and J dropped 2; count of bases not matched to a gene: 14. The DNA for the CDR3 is TGTGCCTGTGACAAACTTACTGCTGGGGGATTAAGAACCGATAAACTCATCTTT. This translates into CACDKLTAGGLRTDKLIF.

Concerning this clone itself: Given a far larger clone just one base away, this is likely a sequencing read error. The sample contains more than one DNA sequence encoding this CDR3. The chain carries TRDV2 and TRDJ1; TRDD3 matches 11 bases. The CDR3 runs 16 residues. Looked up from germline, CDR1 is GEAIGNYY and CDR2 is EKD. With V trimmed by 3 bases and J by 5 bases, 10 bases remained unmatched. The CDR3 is CACDHVGDTGTDKLIF. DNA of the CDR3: TGTGCCTGTGACCACGTGGGGGATACGGGCACAGATAAACTCATCTTT.

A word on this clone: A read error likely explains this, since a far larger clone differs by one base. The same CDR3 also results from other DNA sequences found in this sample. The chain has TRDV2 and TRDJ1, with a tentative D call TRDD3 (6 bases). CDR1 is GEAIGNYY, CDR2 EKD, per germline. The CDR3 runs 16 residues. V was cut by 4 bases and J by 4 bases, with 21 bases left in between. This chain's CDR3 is CACDLLGDEKVDKLIF. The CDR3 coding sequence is TGTGCCTGTGATCTACTGGGTGATGAAAAGGTCGATAAACTCATCTTT.

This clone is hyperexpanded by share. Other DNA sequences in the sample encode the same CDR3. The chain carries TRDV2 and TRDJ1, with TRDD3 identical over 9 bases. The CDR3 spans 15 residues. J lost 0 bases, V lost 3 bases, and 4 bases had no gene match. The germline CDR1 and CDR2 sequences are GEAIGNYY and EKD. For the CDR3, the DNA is TGTGCCTGTGACTACTGGGGGACCAACACCGATAAACTCATCTTT. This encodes CACDYWGTNTDKLIF.

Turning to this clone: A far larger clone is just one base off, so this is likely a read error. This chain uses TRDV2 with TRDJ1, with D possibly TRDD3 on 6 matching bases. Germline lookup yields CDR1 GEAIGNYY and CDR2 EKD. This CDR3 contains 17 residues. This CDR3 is CAGDTVSGGPNTDKLIF. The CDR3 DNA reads TGTGCCGGTGACACCGTATCCGGGGGACCTAACACCGATAAACTCATCTTT.

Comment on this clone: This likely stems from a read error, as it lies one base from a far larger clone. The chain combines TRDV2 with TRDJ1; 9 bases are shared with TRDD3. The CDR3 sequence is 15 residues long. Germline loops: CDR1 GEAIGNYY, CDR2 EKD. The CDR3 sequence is CAGDYWGTNTDKLIF. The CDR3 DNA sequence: TGTGCCGGTGACTACTGGGGGACCAACACCGATAAACTCATCTTT.

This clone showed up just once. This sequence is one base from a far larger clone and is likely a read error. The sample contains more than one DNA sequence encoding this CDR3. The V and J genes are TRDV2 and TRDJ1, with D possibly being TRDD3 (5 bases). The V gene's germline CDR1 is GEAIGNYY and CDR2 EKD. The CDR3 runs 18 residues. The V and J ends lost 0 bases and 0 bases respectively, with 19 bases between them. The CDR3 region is CACDTVFRGPPYTDKLIF. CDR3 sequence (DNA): TGTGCCTGTGACACCGTGTTTAGGGGACCCCCATACACCGATAAACTCATCTTT.

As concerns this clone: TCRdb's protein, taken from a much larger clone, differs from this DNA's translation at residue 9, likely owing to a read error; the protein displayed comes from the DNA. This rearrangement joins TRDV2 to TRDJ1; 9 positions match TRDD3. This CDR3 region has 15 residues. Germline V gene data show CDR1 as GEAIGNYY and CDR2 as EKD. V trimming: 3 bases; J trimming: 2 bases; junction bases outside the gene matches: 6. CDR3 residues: CACDYWGTKTDKLIF. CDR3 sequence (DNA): TGTGCCTGTGACTACTGGGGGACCAAAACCGATAAACTCATCTTT.